Following are 20 T cell receptor beta chains from one sample sequenced in a study of cytomegalovirus exposure and HLA in healthy donors. The study ran its PCR with 60 Vbeta and 13 Jbeta primers. Sequenced by immunoSEQ multiplex PCR; TCRdb stores in-frame clones only, minus some. The sample lists 110,000 or so clones; 74% were seen once. Material: PBMCs. The receptors shown here come from a woman between 40 and 55 years old in good health and CMV-seropositive.

The V and J genes are TRBV7-9 and TRBJ2-5; 8 bases are a match to TRBD2. The germline CDR1 and CDR2 sequences are SEHNR and FQNEAQ (reference sequence). The CDR3 is 16 amino acids. V lost 1 base and J lost 1; bases outside the gene matches: 5. This chain's CDR3 is CASSLVSGATQETQYF. CDR3 nucleotides: TGTGCCAGCAGCTTAGTTAGCGGGGCAACCCAAGAGACCCAGTACTTC.

The V gene is TRBV10-3, the J gene TRBJ1-2, with 8 bases identical to TRBD1. The CDR3 length is 14 residues. The germline V gene has CDR1 ENHRY and CDR2 SYGVKD. The V and J ends lost 8 bases and 4 bases, in that order; junction bases with no gene match: 9. The CDR3 sequence: CAIAMQGTGYGYTF. In DNA form, the CDR3 reads TGTGCCATCGCGATGCAGGGGACAGGCTATGGCTACACCTTC.

This clone has only a few counts. The V and J genes are TRBV29-1 and TRBJ1-2; TRBD1 might be the D (5 bases). V was cut by 3 bases and J by 4 bases, with 21 bases left in between. The CDR3 consists of 16 residues. Germline-derived CDR1 and CDR2 are SQVTM and ANQGSEA. DNA of the CDR3: TGCAGCGTTGAGGAGGAGGGTCTAGGGAGGGGCTATGGCTACACCTTC. Residues: CSVEEEGLGRGYGYTF.

The rearrangement links TRBV9 to TRBJ2-5; the D gene is possibly TRBD2 (5 bases). The CDR3 loop spans 13 amino acids. Germline CDR1 reads SGDLS; CDR2 reads YYNGEE. Trimming took 4 bases from V and 5 from J, leaving 12 bases between them. In nucleotides, the CDR3 is TGTGCCAGCAGCAGAATTCGAGGGGAGACCCAGTACTTC. Amino acids: CASSRIRGETQYF.

This clone was seen once. The chain has TRBV18 and TRBJ2-7; 10 bases match TRBD2. Trimming at V came to 6 bases and at J to 7 bases, leaving 12 bases not matched to a gene. The length of the CDR3 is 15 residues. In germline, CDR1 is KGHSH, CDR2 LQKENI. CDR3 in amino acids: CASSPKREGLREQYF. The CDR3 DNA reads as TGTGCCAGCTCCCCCAAGCGGGAGGGCCTGAGGGAGCAGTACTTC.

Here the CDR3 DNA reads TGTGCCAGCAGCTTAGGACAGCGCTATGGCTACACCTTC. The encoded protein is CASSLGQRYGYTF. The chain employs TRBV5-5 and TRBJ1-2, with D possibly being TRBD1 (6 bases). Germline V gene data show CDR1 as SGHKS and CDR2 as YYEKEE (reference sequence). The CDR3 is 13 residues long. Trimming cost V 2 bases and J 4 bases, with 9 bases left between them.

V usage is TRBV10-2 and J usage is TRBJ1-2, with 7 bases identical to TRBD1. V shed 6 bases and J 3 bases; nucleotides not matched to a gene: 4. The CDR3 contains 13 residues. The germline CDR1 and CDR2 sequences are WSHSY and SAAADI. CDR3 sequence (DNA): TGCGCCAGCAGAGGGACAGACGACTATGGCTACACCTTC. Translated: CASRGTDDYGYTF.

The V and J genes are TRBV11-1 and TRBJ2-5, with D perhaps TRBD2 (7 bases). CDR1 is SGHAT, CDR2 FQDESV, per germline (reference sequence). The CDR3 has 16 amino acids. Trimming removed 3 bases at V and 2 bases at J, with 16 bases between. Written as DNA, the CDR3 is TGTGCCAGCAGCTTGTGGGGGGGCAGCCGGCAAGAGACCCAGTACTTC. Translating gives CASSLWGGSRQETQYF.

The chain is built from TRBV7-9 and TRBJ1-2; a weak D match, TRBD1 (6 bases). CDR3 length: 13 residues. V was cut by 4 bases and J by 5 bases, with 11 bases left in between. Germline V lookup: CDR1 SEHNR, CDR2 FQNEAQ (reference sequence). The CDR3 nucleotides are TGTGCCAGCAGCTACAGGGAGGGGTATGGCTACACCTTC. Protein: CASSYREGYGYTF.

This sequence joins TRBV5-4 and TRBJ1-1; the match to TRBD1 covers 12 bases. Germline CDR1 is SGHNT and CDR2 is YYREEE (reference sequence). There are 17 residues in the CDR3. The V and J ends lost 1 base and 4 bases, in that order; junction bases with no gene match: 8. The CDR3 spells CASSLRDRGRLGTEAFF. CDR3 in DNA: TGTGCCAGCAGCTTGAGGGACAGGGGGCGCTTGGGCACTGAAGCTTTCTTT.

This chain uses TRBV11-3 with TRBJ1-1; 8 nucleotides line up with TRBD1. Germline CDR1 and CDR2: SGHNT and YENEEA. The CDR3 runs to 14 residues. Trimming cost V 4 bases and J 1 base; bases outside gene matches: 2. DNA of the CDR3: TGTGCCAGCAGCTCCGGGACAGGGAACACTGAAGCTTTCTTT. Its translation is CASSSGTGNTEAFF.

The V call is TRBV28, the J call TRBJ1-4; D is undetermined. The CDR3 runs to 14 residues. V gave up 3 bases and J gave up 7 bases, with 12 bases separating them. CDR1 and CDR2 (germline): MDHEN, SYDVKM. The CDR3 region is CASSFIIEGEKLFF. DNA for the CDR3: TGTGCCAGCAGTTTTATAATAGAGGGTGAAAAACTGTTTTTT. The variable domain in full, with the rest retrieved from reference TRBV28 and TRBJ1-4, is DVKVTQSSRYLVKRTGEKVFLECVQDMDHENMFWYRQDPGLGLRLIYFSYDVKMKEKGDIPEGYSVSREKKERFSLILESASTNQTSMYLCASSFIIEGEKLFFGSGTQLSVL.

This clone has only a few counts. The chain has TRBV30 and TRBJ1-2; 7 nucleotides match TRBD1. Trimming at V came to 0 bases and at J to 8 bases, leaving 6 bases not matched to a gene. CDR1 GTSNPN and CDR2 SVGIG come from the germline V gene (reference sequence). The CDR3 has 13 amino acids. CDR3 sequence: CAWSVAGGEGYTF. CDR3 nucleotides: TGTGCCTGGAGTGTGGCAGGGGGAGAGGGCTACACCTTC.

This clone was detected only a few times. The V and J genes are TRBV19 and TRBJ1-5; D is possibly TRBD1 (6 bases). Trimming shortened V by 3 bases and J by 5 bases, and 17 bases separated the two germline ends. In germline, CDR1 is LNHDA, CDR2 SQIVND (reference sequence). The CDR3 is 16 residues long. The CDR3 DNA follows: TGTGCCAGTAGTATTCCAACAGGGCCCCCAGATCAGCCCCAGCATTTT. This codes for CASSIPTGPPDQPQHF.

In nucleotides, the CDR3 is TGTGCCAGCAGCTCAAATCCGCCCGGTAACACCGGGGAGCTGTTTTTT. It is translated as CASSSNPPGNTGELFF. The chain uses TRBV5-6 and TRBJ2-2; D ambiguous. Trimming removed 3 bases at V and 2 bases at J, with 14 bases between. This CDR3 has 16 residues. Germline V gene data show CDR1 as SGHDT and CDR2 as YYEEEE.

This chain joins TRBV29-1 and TRBJ1-5; D ambiguous. The CDR3 contains 14 residues. Deletions cut 0 bases from V and 13 bases from J, with 19 bases between. Germline V gene data show CDR1 as SQVTM and CDR2 as ANQGSEA. The CDR3 sequence: CSVEDPASSPSQHF. CDR3 DNA: TGCAGCGTTGAAGATCCGGCGAGTTCCCCTAGTCAGCATTTT.

V gene TRBV5-1 combines with J gene TRBJ2-6; weak D call: TRBD2 (7 bases). There are 18 residues in the CDR3. From germline, CDR1 is SGHRS and CDR2 YFSETQ. The ends were cut back, 4 bases at V and 0 bases at J, with 17 bases in the middle. The CDR3 is CASSLTSAGASGANVLTF. CDR3 DNA sequence: TGCGCCAGCAGCCTAACCTCCGCGGGGGCCTCTGGGGCCAACGTCCTGACTTTC.

The chain employs TRBV30 and TRBJ1-3; TRBD1 agrees at 7 bases. Germline V gene sequence: CDR1 GTSNPN, CDR2 SVGIG (reference sequence). Losses at the gene ends were 5 bases for V and 0 bases for J; bases not matched to a gene: 4. The CDR3 loop spans 14 amino acids. The CDR3, as DNA: TGTGCCTGGGGGGACAGTATCTCTGGAAACACCATATATTTT. It encodes CAWGDSISGNTIYF.

This rearrangement joins TRBV5-1 to TRBJ2-3, with D possibly being TRBD1 (6 bases). Trimming pared 0 bases from V and 4 bases from J, leaving 15 bases between. CDR1 is SGHRS and CDR2 is YFSETQ in the germline V gene. This CDR3 is 16 amino acids long. The CDR3 DNA reads as TGCGCCAGCAGCTTGGGCGGAAACAGGGTTTCAGATACGCAGTATTTT. The encoded protein is CASSLGGNRVSDTQYF.

The chain joins TRBV6-1 to TRBJ2-3, with 11 positions matching TRBD2. The germline V gene has CDR1 MNHNS and CDR2 SASEGT. The CDR3 has 16 amino acids. Trimming removed 4 bases from V and 0 bases from J; junction bases left unmatched: 3. CDR3 sequence: CASSALAGGSTDTQYF. The CDR3 DNA sequence: TGTGCCAGCAGTGCCCTAGCGGGGGGTAGCACAGATACGCAGTATTTT.